The text below deals with one TCR beta chain. Measured with immunoSEQ multiplex PCR; TCRdb has only the in-frame clones, and not every one. The data show roughly 120,000 clones, with 88% seen just once and about 5% held by the top ten. The data were obtained in a study of T cell responses to AZD1222 COVID-19 vaccine. Germline lookup yields CDR1 SGHDN and CDR2 FVKESK. V shed 3 bases, J shed 5 bases, and the junction held 6 bases outside the gene matches. The CDR3 has 14 amino acids. The TCR was taken from an adult in good health. The input for sequencing was peripheral blood, taken on day 0 of AZD1222 vaccination. The chain carries TRBV14 and TRBJ2-5; 7 bases fit TRBD1. CDR3 residues: CASSQHRGFETQYF. In DNA form, the CDR3 reads TGTGCCAGCAGCCAGCACAGGGGTTTTGAGACCCAGTACTTC.